Listed here are 3 T cell receptor beta chains from one sample, sequenced in a study of CD8 T cells in Susac syndrome. Reverse transcription of roughly 0.5 to 1 ug RNA was carried out with random hexamers. One entry per CDR3 protein, called by TCRdb with MiXCR from the immunoSEQ multiplex PCR reads. The sample has a few hundred thousand distinct CDR3 sequences, roughly 85% seen once. Source material: CD8+ T cells from PBMCs. The receptor set was obtained from a human donor with multiple sclerosis.

The V gene is TRBV10-3, the J gene TRBJ1-3; 7 bases agree with TRBD1. J was trimmed by 0 bases and V by 6 bases; bases with no gene match: 8. The CDR3 extends over 16 amino acids. Germline V CDR1 and CDR2: ENHRY, SYGVKD. For the CDR3, the DNA is TGTGCCATCAGGGGAGACAGGGCAACCTCTGGAAACACCATATATTTT. Protein sequence: CAIRGDRATSGNTIYF.

V is TRBV7-2 and J is TRBJ1-5; 9 positions match TRBD1. The CDR3 totals 16 residues. Trimming took 6 bases from V and 0 from J; bases not matched to a gene: 6. CDR1 is SGHTA, CDR2 FQGNSA, per germline. The CDR3 sequence: CASSHGQGYSNQPQHF. For the CDR3, the DNA is TGTGCCAGCAGTCATGGACAGGGGTATAGCAATCAGCCCCAGCATTTT.

The genes are TRBV12-3 or TRBV12-4 and TRBJ2-4; TRBD1 agrees at 7 bases. The CDR3 has 14 amino acids. Losses at the gene ends were 5 bases for V and 7 bases for J; bases not matched to a gene: 8. The CDR3 nucleotides are TGTGCCAGCAGTCCCTGGGACAGAGGGAACATTCAGTACTTC. Translation gives CASSPWDRGNIQYF.